What follows describes a single T cell receptor (beta chain). This sample was taken from a study of blood T cell repertoires in COVID-19. TCRdb keeps only in-frame clones here, not all; method: immunoSEQ multiplex PCR. In the table there are 75,000 to 90,000 clones, about 89% of which are singletons. The specimen sequenced was peripheral blood. This TCR was recovered from a man in his fifties or sixties with active or convalescent COVID-19.

The CDR3, as DNA: TGTGCCACCAGTGATCAAGTGAGAGATGAGCAGTTCTTC. Translated, it gives CATSDQVRDEQFF. This chain links TRBV24-1 with TRBJ2-1, with D unresolved. This CDR3 has 13 residues. The V and J ends lost 3 bases and 8 bases respectively, with 10 bases between them. From germline, CDR1 is KGHDR and CDR2 SFDVKD.